The clone carrying this T cell receptor beta chain is a singleton in its sample. Its antigen is undetermined. This sample was taken from a study of radiotherapy plus CTLA-4 blockade in lung cancer. Study summary: Objective response rate was 15% to 20%; disease control rate, 25% to 35%. Whole-study results and caveats: Alongside interferon-beta, early blood T cell clone dynamics were reportedly the best predictor of response. Blood TCR clones of tumor origin expanded after radiotherapy plus ipilimumab.

Libraries were prepared by immunoSEQ multiplex PCR; TCRdb keeps only in-frame clonotypes and omits some of them. Among approximately 60,000 clones, approximately 80% were seen once, and the ten largest hold approximately 4.4%. Germline CDR1 reads LNHNV; CDR2 reads YYDKDF (reference sequence). V was shortened by 6 bases and J by 4 bases, with 16 bases between the two germline ends. The CDR3 is 15 residues long. This TCR derives from a human donor with non-small cell lung cancer who had a complete response to radiotherapy plus ipilimumab. The source was peripheral blood, collected from a patient treated with radiotherapy plus ipilimumab. The rearrangement uses TRBV15 and TRBJ1-5; TRBD1 might be the D (6 bases). CDR3 nucleotide sequence: TGTGCCACCAGGGGGGCGGGGAGTGAGAATCAGCCCCAGCATTTT. The encoded protein is CATRGAGSENQPQHF.